The source of this T cell receptor beta chain is a study of blood T cells in healthy people across ages. Regarding the study as a whole: Higher diversity and more naive CD4+ cells were features of long-lived donors, compared to aged donors. Naive and antigen-experienced cells could not be conclusively compared, given unsorted PBMCs. Estimates drawn from one million T cells were deemed to understate diversity.

Germline CDR1 MNHNS, CDR2 SASEGT. The CDR3 sequence is 17 residues long. Trimming removed 8 bases from V and 6 bases from J; junction bases left unmatched: 17. Every sample had a minimum of 6.5 million PBMCs isolated. Note on this clonotype: Its antigen is unknown.

A second PCR of 7 to 11 cycles used a sample-barcoded 5' primer and a J-beta primer mix. TCRdb re-derived calls from the 5' RACE reads in MiXCR, one entry per CDR3 protein. The sample lists around 1.7 million distinct CDR3 sequences, approximately 30% seen once, with 7.7% in the top ten. This sequence joins TRBV6-1 and TRBJ2-7; 12 bases are shared with TRBD2. Sequenced material: blood. This TCR was sampled from a woman aged 30 to 39 in good health. CDR3 amino acids: CASFSGLAGYLPGEQYF. CDR3 DNA sequence: TGTGCCAGCTTCTCGGGACTAGCGGGCTACCTCCCGGGCGAGCAGTACTTC.